One and the same sample provided the 26 T cell receptor beta chains below, sequenced in a study of T cells in tumors after PD-1 blockade. Assay used: immunoSEQ multiplex PCR; TCRdb lists only in-frame clones, some missing. Among some 47,000 clones, 79% were seen once, and the ten largest hold over 15%. The sequencing here drew on PBMCs, taken before anti-PD-1 treatment. These receptors came from a human donor with basal cell carcinoma.

This clone was seen a handful of times. The V gene is TRBV5-5, the J gene TRBJ2-1; 10 bases are shared with TRBD1. V trimming: 4 bases; J trimming: 8 bases; junction bases outside the gene matches: 12. Germline assignment: CDR1 SGHKS and CDR2 YYEKEE (reference sequence). The CDR3 loop spans 16 amino acids. The CDR3 nucleotides read TGTGCCAGCAGCCTCCTTGACAGGGGGCGCCGGGATGAGCAGTTCTTC. Translation: CASSLLDRGRRDEQFF. The whole variable domain, filled in from reference TRBV5-5 and TRBJ2-1, reads DAGVTQSPTHLIKTRGQQVTLRCSPISGHKSVSWYQQVLGQGPQFIFQYYEKEERGRGNFPDRFSARQFPNYSSELNVNALLLGDSALYLCASSLLDRGRRDEQFFGPGTRLTVL.

The CDR3 bases are TGTGCCAGCAAGGAAACAGGGAACGAAAAACTGTTTTTT. Translation gives CASKETGNEKLFF. The chain combines TRBV27 with TRBJ1-4, with D perhaps TRBD1 (6 bases). The CDR3 is 13 amino acids. CDR1 MNHEY and CDR2 SMNVEV come from the germline V gene (reference sequence). Trimming took 7 bases from V and 8 from J, leaving 14 bases between them.

V is TRBV2 and J is TRBJ2-2; TRBD2 matches at 15 bases. Per germline, CDR1 SNHLY and CDR2 FYNNEI. V gave up 8 bases and J gave up 7 bases; unmatched junction bases: 11. CDR3 length: 17 residues. The DNA for the CDR3 is TGTGCCAGCCGGCCCGGGACTAGCGGGGGGCGGGGCGGGGAGCTGTTTTTT. Translating it yields CASRPGTSGGRGGELFF.

This chain links TRBV11-3 with TRBJ2-5; perhaps TRBD2 as D (6 bases). Germline lookup yields CDR1 SGHNT and CDR2 YENEEA. The V gene lost 1 base and the J gene lost 2 bases, with 14 bases spanning the gap. This CDR3 contains 16 residues. CDR3 residues: CASSLASGDPQETQYF. For the CDR3, the DNA is TGTGCCAGCAGCTTAGCCTCGGGGGACCCACAAGAGACCCAGTACTTC.

The chain has TRBV29-1 and TRBJ1-5; TRBD1 matches at 7 bases. After removal of 6 bases from V and 4 bases from J, the junction contained 6 bases not matched to a gene. CDR3 length: 13 residues. CDR1 is SQVTM, CDR2 ANQGSEA, per germline. The CDR3 DNA reads TGCAGCGTCGCCGGGACAGTTAATCAGCCCCAGCATTTT. The encoded protein is CSVAGTVNQPQHF.

The chain has TRBV5-1 and TRBJ1-2, with TRBD1 matching over 7 bases. The CDR3 is made up of 15 amino acids. V shed 4 bases, J shed 4 bases, and the junction held 10 bases outside the gene matches. Germline CDR1 reads SGHRS; CDR2 reads YFSETQ. Here the CDR3 reads CASSARGTTLYGYTF. The CDR3 DNA reads TGCGCCAGCAGCGCCAGGGGGACAACCCTCTATGGCTACACCTTC. The entire variable domain, with the rest obtained from reference TRBV5-1 and TRBJ1-2, is as follows: KAGVTQTPRYLIKTRGQQVTLSCSPISGHRSVSWYQQTPGQGLQFLFEYFSETQRNKGNFPGRFSGRQFSNSRSEMNVSTLELGDSALYLCASSARGTTLYGYTFGSGTRLTVV.

The chain links TRBV6-1 to TRBJ1-1, with 9 bases matching TRBD1. This CDR3 is built from 16 residues. Per the germline V gene, CDR1 is MNHNS and CDR2 is SASEGT. V gave up 5 bases and J gave up 3 bases; unmatched junction bases: 10. The CDR3 sequence is CASSKGQGRGDTEAFF. Here the CDR3 DNA reads TGTGCCAGCAGTAAAGGACAGGGGAGGGGGGACACTGAAGCTTTCTTT.

The chain carries TRBV5-4 and TRBJ1-2, with 7 bases matching TRBD1. The germline CDR1 and CDR2 sequences are SGHNT and YYREEE (reference sequence). There are 15 residues in the CDR3. The V and J ends lost 4 bases and 7 bases, in that order; junction bases with no gene match: 13. DNA of the CDR3: TGTGCCAGCAGCGACCATCGACAGGGCAAAGGTGGCTACACCTTC. It codes for CASSDHRQGKGGYTF. The whole variable domain, remainder taken from reference TRBV5-4 and TRBJ1-2, is ETGVTQSPTHLIKTRGQQVTLRCSSQSGHNTVSWYQQALGQGPQFIFQYYREEENGRGNFPPRFSGLQFPNYSSELNVNALELDDSALYLCASSDHRQGKGGYTFGSGTRLTVV.

The chain recombines TRBV5-6 with TRBJ2-5; weak D call: TRBD1 (5 bases). This CDR3 has 15 residues. V was trimmed by 4 bases and J by 5 bases, leaving 18 bases between them. Germline CDR1 and CDR2: SGHDT and YYEEEE. The CDR3 reads CASSIQGNSYETQYF. As DNA, the CDR3 is TGTGCCAGCAGCATCCAGGGAAACTCCTACGAGACCCAGTACTTC. Full variable domain (outside the CDR3, taken from reference TRBV5-6 and TRBJ2-5): DAGVTQSPTHLIKTRGQQVTLRCSPKSGHDTVSWYQQALGQGPQFIFQYYEEEERQRGNFPDRFSGHQFPNYSSELNVNALLLGDSALYLCASSIQGNSYETQYFGPGTRLLVL.

This rearrangement joins TRBV3-1 (or the pseudogene TRBV3-2) to TRBJ1-1, with no clear D. Germline lookup yields CDR1 LGHDT and CDR2 YNNKEL (reference sequence). This CDR3 comprises 11 residues. Trimming took off 1 base at V and 8 bases at J, with 5 bases between the two ends. CDR3 in amino acids: CASSQASEAFF. The CDR3, as DNA: TGTGCCAGCAGCCAAGCGAGCGAAGCTTTCTTT.

V usage is TRBV9 and J usage is TRBJ2-7; D unclear. Per the germline V gene, CDR1 is SGDLS and CDR2 is YYNGEE. V dropped 4 bases and J dropped 0 bases, with 5 bases sitting between them. The CDR3 is 12 amino acids. CDR3 sequence: CASSPDSYEQYF. CDR3 DNA: TGTGCCAGCAGCCCCGACTCCTACGAGCAGTACTTC.

The rearrangement joins TRBV4-1 to TRBJ2-1; 12 bases match TRBD2. The germline V gene has CDR1 MGHRA and CDR2 YSYEKL. V was clipped by 2 bases and J by 5 bases; unmatched bases: 4. This CDR3 region has 16 residues. CDR3 in DNA: TGCGCCAGCAGCCAATACGGGACTAGCGGGCACAATGAGCAGTTCTTC. Amino acid sequence: CASSQYGTSGHNEQFF.

The V gene is TRBV5-1, the J gene TRBJ2-1; 12 bases fit TRBD2. The germline CDR1 and CDR2 sequences are SGHRS and YFSETQ. This CDR3 spans 15 amino acids. Trimming took 3 bases from V and 7 from J; bases not matched to a gene: 5. In nucleotides, the CDR3 is TGCGCCAGCAGCTGGACTAGCGGGGAATGGAATGAGCAGTTCTTC. Amino acids: CASSWTSGEWNEQFF.

The chain combines TRBV7-5 with TRBJ2-7; the tabulated D call, TRBD1, remains unverified against the DNA. TRBV7-5 is reported as a pseudogene. The CDR3 is made up of 16 amino acids. The CDR3 here is CARRTKTGPSSYEQYF. The CDR3 DNA reads TGTGCCAGAAGGACAAAGACAGGGCCCAGCTCCTACGAGCAGTACTTC.

CDR3: CASRQPPNTGELFF. In DNA form, the CDR3 reads TGTGCCAGCAGGCAACCACCGAACACCGGGGAGCTGTTTTTT. This rearrangement joins TRBV6-5 to TRBJ2-2, with D unresolved. The CDR3 runs 14 residues. Trimming left V 6 bases short and J 0 bases short, with 8 bases between. From germline, CDR1 is MNHEY and CDR2 SVGAGI.

The chain recombines TRBV30 with TRBJ1-5, with D perhaps TRBD1 (6 bases). The germline gives CDR1 GTSNPN, CDR2 SVGIG (reference sequence). Between the trimmed V and J ends, which lost 3 bases and 0 bases, there was a span of 12 bases. The CDR3 contains 15 residues. CDR3 loop: CAWREDSSSNQPQHF. The CDR3 DNA follows: TGTGCCTGGAGAGAGGACAGCTCTAGCAATCAGCCCCAGCATTTT. The full variable domain, rest sourced from reference TRBV30 and TRBJ1-5, is SQTIHQWPATLVQPVGSPLSLECTVEGTSNPNLYWYRQAAGRGLQLLFYSVGIGQISSEVPQNLSASRPQDRQFILSSKKLLLSDSGFYLCAWREDSSSNQPQHFGDGTRLSIL.

V and J are TRBV19 and TRBJ1-6; weak D call: TRBD1 (6 bases). V lost 7 bases to trimming and J lost 7 bases, with 17 bases between them. Germline V gene data show CDR1 as LNHDA and CDR2 as SQIVND (reference sequence). The CDR3 is made up of 15 amino acids. The CDR3 loop reads CASNPVGGTNSPLHF. In nucleotides, the CDR3 is TGTGCCAGTAATCCGGTCGGGGGCACAAATTCACCCCTCCACTTT.

This sequence joins TRBV18 and TRBJ1-1; D possibly corresponds to TRBD1 (5 bases). The germline gives CDR1 KGHSH, CDR2 LQKENI. CDR3 length: 14 amino acids. V dropped 2 bases and J dropped 5 bases, with 12 bases sitting between them. CDR3 nucleotide sequence: TGTGCCAGCTCACCAAATTCAGGGAGGACTGAAGCTTTCTTT. The encoded protein is CASSPNSGRTEAFF.

The chain employs TRBV20-1 and TRBJ1-2; D perhaps matches TRBD1 (6 bases). V was cut by 3 bases and J by 2 bases, with 13 bases left in between. Per germline, CDR1 DFQATT and CDR2 SNEGSKA (reference sequence). The CDR3 is 14 residues long. In nucleotides, the CDR3 is TGCAGTGCTAGTCCGTTAGGGGGAAACTATGGCTACACCTTC. Its translation: CSASPLGGNYGYTF.

Here the CDR3 reads CASSYAGQGGEKLFF. CDR3 DNA: TGTGCCAGCAGCTACGCGGGACAGGGAGGAGAAAAACTGTTTTTT. The V gene is TRBV5-6, the J gene TRBJ1-4, with 9 bases aligning to TRBD1. Germline CDR1 is SGHDT and CDR2 is YYEEEE. Losses at the gene ends were 3 bases for V and 8 bases for J; bases not matched to a gene: 8. The CDR3 has 15 residues.

The chain links TRBV6-5 to TRBJ1-2, with a tentative D call TRBD1 (5 bases). The CDR3 covers 12 residues. In germline, CDR1 is MNHEY, CDR2 SVGAGI. The V end lost 6 bases, the J end lost 7 bases, and 12 bases lay between the germline ends. The CDR3 bases are TGTGCCAGCAGCTCCGGGGGGTCTGGCTACACCTTC. Protein product: CASSSGGSGYTF.

The chain joins TRBV5-6 to TRBJ2-2, with D perhaps TRBD1 or TRBD2 (6 bases each). Germline V gives CDR1 SGHDT, CDR2 YYEEEE. Trimming removed 4 bases from V and 3 bases from J, with 10 bases in between. The CDR3 contains 14 residues. This CDR3 is CASSPGAHTGELFF. The CDR3, as DNA: TGTGCCAGCAGCCCGGGGGCCCACACCGGGGAGCTGTTTTTT.

V gene TRBV19 combines with J gene TRBJ2-2; TRBD2 matches at 14 bases. J lost 4 bases, V lost 4 bases, and 8 bases had no gene match. Per germline, CDR1 LNHDA and CDR2 SQIVND (reference sequence). This CDR3 has 18 amino acids. CDR3 DNA: TGTGCCAGTAGTAATAAAAAGGGGACTAGCGGGGGCACCGGGGAGCTGTTTTTT. This translates into CASSNKKGTSGGTGELFF.

J is TRBJ2-2 and V is TRBV10-3, with D tentatively TRBD1 (6 bases). Germline V CDR1 and CDR2: ENHRY, SYGVKD. The CDR3 spans 15 residues. The germline V and J ends were trimmed by 3 bases and 5 bases, with 13 bases remaining between them. DNA of the CDR3: TGTGCCATCAGTGATCAGGGGCCGGGTACCGGGGAGCTGTTTTTT. Amino acid sequence: CAISDQGPGTGELFF.

This clone was detected a few times. The gene calls are TRBV28 and TRBJ1-6; TRBD1 is a possible D gene (6 bases). Germline V CDR1 and CDR2: MDHEN, SYDVKM. The CDR3 runs to 14 residues. V was cut by 6 bases and J by 7 bases, with 13 bases left in between. The CDR3 here is CASSMDRANSPLHF. The CDR3 DNA reads as TGTGCCAGCAGCATGGACAGAGCAAATTCACCCCTCCACTTT.

This clone has more than one count but fewer than ten. The V call is TRBV28, the J call TRBJ1-2, with 10 bases that match TRBD1. Germline loops: CDR1 MDHEN, CDR2 SYDVKM. CDR3 length equals 17 residues. V trimming: 4 bases; J trimming: 4 bases; junction bases outside the gene matches: 12. The CDR3 coding sequence is TGTGCCAGCAGTTCAACGACAGGGGGCCCCGGGTCCTATGGCTACACCTTC. It encodes CASSSTTGGPGSYGYTF.